This TCR beta chain was sequenced in a study of beta chain features in type 1 diabetes. Purity of each sorted population was above 98%. This clone was recorded a few times. Expressed TCRB transcripts were sequenced, since all the RNA that had been isolated was reverse transcribed. TCRdb's table, derived via immunoSEQ multiplex PCR, lists solely in-frame clones and lacks some. The top ten hold approximately 0.053% of the sample, which has around 240,000 clones, over 65% seen once. This TCR derives from a man aged 25-45 years in good health. Sequencing was carried out using naive CD4+ T cells from blood.

CDR3 sequence (DNA): TGCAGCGTTGAAGGCCTAGCGGGATTCACAGATACGCAGTATTTT. Translation gives CSVEGLAGFTDTQYF. The genes are TRBV29-1 and TRBJ2-3; TRBD2 matches 9 bases. Trimming removed 1 base from V and 2 bases from J; junction bases left unmatched: 4. This CDR3 region has 15 residues. CDR1 and CDR2 from the germline V gene are SQVTM and ANQGSEA.